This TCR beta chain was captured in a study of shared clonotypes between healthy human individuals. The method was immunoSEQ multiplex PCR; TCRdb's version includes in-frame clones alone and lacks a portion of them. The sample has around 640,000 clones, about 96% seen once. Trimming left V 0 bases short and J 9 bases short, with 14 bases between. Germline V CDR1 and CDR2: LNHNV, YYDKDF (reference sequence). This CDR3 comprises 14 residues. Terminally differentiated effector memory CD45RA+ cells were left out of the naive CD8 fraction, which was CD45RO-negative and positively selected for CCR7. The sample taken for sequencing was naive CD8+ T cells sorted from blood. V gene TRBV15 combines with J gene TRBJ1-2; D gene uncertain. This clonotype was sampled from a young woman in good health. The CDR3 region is CATSRDRYGGSYTF. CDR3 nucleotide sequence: TGTGCCACCAGCAGAGATCGGTACGGAGGCAGCTACACCTTC.